Below, 25 T cell receptor beta chains from the same sample are listed, as sequenced in a study of T cell responses to AZD1222 COVID-19 vaccine. The data were produced by immunoSEQ multiplex PCR, yet TCRdb's version contains in-frame clones alone and is incomplete. Counted here are 150,000 to 180,000 clones, about 90% occurring once; the ten biggest clones make up 5.5%. Sequencing used peripheral blood, obtained on day 0 of MenACWY control vaccination. The receptor source for this set is an adult in good health.

CDR3 DNA: TGTGCCAGCAGTGGTAACCTAGATACGCAGTATTTT. The encoded protein is CASSGNLDTQYF. The chain recombines TRBV25-1 with TRBJ2-3; D not resolved. Between the trimmed V and J ends, which lost 4 bases and 5 bases, there was a span of 7 bases. Germline-derived CDR1 and CDR2 are MGHDK and SYGVNS. The CDR3 has 12 residues.

This sequence joins TRBV18 and TRBJ2-5; no definite D call. The CDR3 runs 12 residues. CDR1 is KGHSH and CDR2 is LQKENI in the germline V gene. The V end lost 4 bases, the J end lost 5 bases, and 8 bases lay between the germline ends. The CDR3 here is CASSLLGETQYF. CDR3 bases: TGTGCCAGCTCACTCTTAGGGGAGACCCAGTACTTC.

V is TRBV5-6 and J is TRBJ2-2; 9 bases match TRBD1. The CDR3 has 16 amino acids. V trimming: 3 bases; J trimming: 2 bases; junction bases outside the gene matches: 5. CDR1 is SGHDT, CDR2 YYEEEE, per germline. The CDR3 DNA reads TGTGCCAGCAGCTCAGGACAGGGGCTAAACACCGGGGAGCTGTTTTTT. Residues: CASSSGQGLNTGELFF.

This clone has a single count. The chain is built from TRBV15 and TRBJ2-2, with TRBD1 matching 8 bases. The CDR3 spans 15 residues. V gave up 0 bases and J gave up 7 bases; unmatched junction bases: 4. CDR1 is LNHNV and CDR2 is YYDKDF in the germline V gene (reference sequence). This CDR3 is CATSRDRGQGGELFF. CDR3 nucleotides: TGTGCCACCAGCAGAGACAGGGGGCAAGGCGGGGAGCTGTTTTTT.

The chain uses TRBV18 and TRBJ1-5; tentatively, D is TRBD1 (5 bases). Trimming left V 3 bases short and J 7 bases short, with 19 bases between. This CDR3 is 16 amino acids long. Germline assignment: CDR1 KGHSH and CDR2 LQKENI. In nucleotides, the CDR3 is TGTGCCAGCTCACCCAAGAGGGACCTTTCAGCGCAGCCCCAGCATTTT. Translated: CASSPKRDLSAQPQHF.

The CDR3 DNA is TGTGCCAGCAGCTTAGACAGGGGGCGAAACGCCGGGGAGCTGTTTTTT. Encoded protein: CASSLDRGRNAGELFF. This rearrangement joins TRBV7-9 to TRBJ2-2, with 9 bases matching TRBD1. The CDR3 is made up of 16 amino acids. J gave up 6 bases and V 1 base, and 6 bases lay outside the gene matches. The germline V gene encodes CDR1 SEHNR and CDR2 FQNEAQ (reference sequence).

This clone was observed a few times. V gene TRBV20-1 combines with J gene TRBJ2-1; 7 bases are a match to TRBD2. The CDR3 covers 15 residues. The ends lost 3 bases at V and 0 bases at J; junction bases unmatched: 5. Germline assignment: CDR1 DFQATT and CDR2 SNEGSKA (reference sequence). For the CDR3, the DNA is TGCAGTGCTAGTCCGGCGGGAGCCTCCTACAATGAGCAGTTCTTC. Its protein product is CSASPAGASYNEQFF.

This chain connects TRBV28 to TRBJ1-6, with 8 bases fitting TRBD1. CDR1 and CDR2 (germline): MDHEN, SYDVKM. This CDR3 is built from 16 residues. The J segment lost 11 bases and the V segment lost 6 bases, leaving 15 bases of the junction unmatched. The CDR3 sequence: CASRTLGRQGKAPLHF. CDR3 nucleotides: TGTGCCAGCAGAACGTTGGGTAGACAGGGGAAAGCACCCCTCCACTTT.

The chain employs TRBV7-2 and TRBJ2-7; weak D call: TRBD2 (6 bases). The CDR3 length is 15 residues. V was shortened by 4 bases and J by 5 bases, with 18 bases between the two germline ends. Germline assignment: CDR1 SGHTA and CDR2 FQGNSA. This CDR3 reads CASSYMTRGSDEQYF. For the CDR3, the DNA is TGTGCCAGCAGCTACATGACTAGGGGTAGCGACGAGCAGTACTTC.

The chain carries TRBV6-5 and TRBJ1-5, with 9 nucleotides matching TRBD1. CDR1 is MNHEY, CDR2 SVGAGI, per germline. With V trimmed by 6 bases and J by 3 bases, 3 bases remained unmatched. The CDR3 sequence is 14 residues long. For the CDR3, the DNA is TGTGCCAGCAGCGGACAGGGGCCCAATCAGCCCCAGCATTTT. Its protein product is CASSGQGPNQPQHF.

The gene calls are TRBV9 and TRBJ2-1; the match to TRBD2 covers 10 bases. This CDR3 region has 14 residues. J gave up 7 bases and V 4 bases, and 5 bases lay outside the gene matches. Germline-derived CDR1 and CDR2 are SGDLS and YYNGEE. The CDR3 region is CASSPSGSSNEQFF. The CDR3 bases are TGTGCCAGCAGCCCTAGCGGGAGTTCGAATGAGCAGTTCTTC.

The V call is TRBV6-2 or TRBV6-3, the J call TRBJ1-2; no clear D. The V end lost 5 bases, the J end lost 6 bases, and 13 bases lay between the germline ends. This CDR3 has 13 amino acids. Germline V gene sequence: CDR1 MNHEY, CDR2 SVGEGT. Here the CDR3 DNA reads TGTGCCAGCAGTCATCCAGTTGCGGATGGCTACACCTTC. Its translation: CASSHPVADGYTF.

The rearrangement joins TRBV3-1 (or the pseudogene TRBV3-2) to TRBJ1-1; tentative D call: TRBD1 (5 bases). CDR3 size: 13 residues. In germline, CDR1 is LGHDT, CDR2 YNNKEL (reference sequence). V lost 0 bases, J lost 11 bases, and 13 bases lay in between. The CDR3 DNA reads as TGTGCCAGCAGCCAAGATTATTCTCAGGGCGCTTTCTTT. Amino acid sequence: CASSQDYSQGAFF.

The genes are TRBV7-8 and TRBJ1-5; TRBD1 matches at 8 bases. The germline V gene encodes CDR1 SGHVS and CDR2 FQNEAQ. CDR3 length: 15 amino acids. V shed 3 bases and J 2 bases; nucleotides not matched to a gene: 3. CDR3 amino acids: CASSFQGAGNQPQHF. CDR3 nucleotides: TGTGCCAGCAGCTTTCAGGGGGCTGGCAATCAGCCCCAGCATTTT.

In regard to this clone: The junction departs from germline at one end; a sequencing error may be responsible. This chain links TRBV19 with TRBJ2-6; D call uncertain. CDR3 length: 13 amino acids. Germline assignment: CDR1 LNHDA and CDR2 SQIVND (reference sequence). The CDR3 nucleotides read TGTGCTAGTAGAGGTTCTGGGGCCAACGTCCTGACTTTC. Its translation: CASRGSGANVLTF.

The V gene is TRBV3-1 (or the pseudogene TRBV3-2), the J gene TRBJ1-3; D is unclear. The germline CDR1 and CDR2 sequences are LGHDT and YNNKEL (reference sequence). V lost 4 bases to trimming and J lost 0 bases, with 10 bases between them. The length of the CDR3 is 15 residues. The CDR3 loop is CASSRGVSSGNTIYF. The CDR3 nucleotides read TGTGCCAGCAGCCGAGGCGTTAGCTCTGGAAACACCATATATTTT.

This clone was detected only once. The junction does not match germline at one end; this may be a read error. The chain uses TRBV12-3 or TRBV12-4 and TRBJ2-1; 9 positions agree with TRBD2. The CDR3 has 13 amino acids. The CDR3 region has the DNA TGTGCCAGCAGTGAGGGACTAGCCGTCGGAGGGATCTTC. Translated, it gives CASSEGLAVGGIF.

The genes are TRBV6-5 and TRBJ2-3; no firm D call. The germline gives CDR1 MNHEY, CDR2 SVGAGI. The CDR3 spans 12 residues. The ends were cut back, 2 bases at V and 5 bases at J, with 5 bases in the middle. This CDR3 is CASSYTGDTQYF. The CDR3, as DNA: TGTGCCAGCAGTTACACCGGAGATACGCAGTATTTT.

This CDR3 reads CASIGTGGYEQYF. The CDR3 coding sequence is TGTGCCAGCATTGGGACAGGGGGCTACGAGCAGTACTTC. V gene TRBV6-5 combines with J gene TRBJ2-7; TRBD1 agrees at 11 bases. J gave up 3 bases and V 7 bases, and 2 bases lay outside the gene matches. The CDR3 extends over 13 amino acids. CDR1 is MNHEY and CDR2 is SVGAGI in the germline V gene.

On this clone: Other DNA sequences from this sample encode an identical CDR3 as well. The chain recombines TRBV27 with TRBJ2-5; D might be TRBD1 (5 bases). CDR1 and CDR2 (germline): MNHEY, SMNVEV (reference sequence). Trimming stripped 2 bases from V and 3 bases from J, with 7 bases between. The CDR3 consists of 13 residues. The CDR3 nucleotides are TGTGCCAGCAGTTTACGCAGGGAAGAGACCCAGTACTTC. It encodes CASSLRREETQYF.

The chain uses TRBV10-3 and TRBJ1-2; D is unclear. Germline lookup yields CDR1 ENHRY and CDR2 SYGVKD. Trimming left V 2 bases short and J 4 bases short, with 8 bases between. The CDR3 contains 13 residues. DNA for the CDR3: TGTGCCATCAGTGAGCGTCCTCCCTATGGCTACACCTTC. Translated, it gives CAISERPPYGYTF.

The sample holds a few counts of this clone. The rearrangement uses TRBV28 and TRBJ2-7; D unresolved. Germline-derived CDR1 and CDR2 are MDHEN and SYDVKM. This CDR3 is built from 12 residues. The CDR3 loop is CATSPNPGEQYV. The CDR3 DNA follows: TGTGCAACCAGTCCCAACCCTGGCGAGCAGTACGTC.

The rearrangement links TRBV7-9 to TRBJ1-5; D gene uncertain. V was clipped by 1 base and J by 11 bases, with 12 bases between them. Per the germline V gene, CDR1 is SEHNR and CDR2 is FQNEAQ (reference sequence). The CDR3 spans 13 residues. CDR3 nucleotides: TGTGCCAGCAGCTTAGATGTTGTAGGGACCCAGCATTTT. Translating gives CASSLDVVGTQHF.

This chain connects TRBV10-3 to TRBJ2-7, with D possibly being TRBD1 (6 bases). Germline V CDR1 and CDR2: ENHRY, SYGVKD. The CDR3 runs to 12 residues. V was shortened by 0 bases and J by 9 bases, with 9 bases between the two germline ends. The CDR3, as DNA: TGTGCCATCAGTGAGTCACAGGGACGGCAGTACTTC. It specifies CAISESQGRQYF.

The CDR3 here is CASSKGQIDTRLPYEQYF. CDR3 coding DNA: TGTGCCAGCAGCAAAGGACAAATCGACACTAGATTACCCTACGAGCAGTACTTC. The rearrangement links TRBV21-1 to TRBJ2-7; the D segment call TRBD2 is taken from the table without a DNA check. TRBV21-1 is shown as a pseudogene. The CDR3 has 18 amino acids.